A single sample is the source of the 17 T cell receptor beta chains below, sequenced in a study of blood T cell repertoires in COVID-19. Profiling relied on immunoSEQ multiplex PCR, and the TCRdb table lists in-frame clones only, not all of them. The sample has around 93,000 clones, roughly 91% seen once; the top ten hold approximately 7%. Sequenced sample: peripheral blood. These receptors all stem from a man aged 18-30 years with COVID-19, enrolled during active disease.

The V call is TRBV7-2, the J call TRBJ1-3; maybe TRBD1 (5 bases). V lost 1 base and J lost 1, with 8 bases in between. CDR1 SGHTA and CDR2 FQGNSA come from the germline V gene. The CDR3 loop spans 15 amino acids. CDR3 bases: TGTGCCAGCAGCTTAGGGGCAGGGTCTGGAAACACCATATATTTT. Translating gives CASSLGAGSGNTIYF. Full variable domain (remainder filled in from reference TRBV7-2 and TRBJ1-3): GAGVSQSPSNKVTEKGKDVELRCDPISGHTALYWYRQSLGQGLEFLIYFQGNSAPDKSGLPSDRFSAERTGGSVSTLTIQRTQQEDSAVYLCASSLGAGSGNTIYFGEGSWLTVV.

The rearrangement uses TRBV6-1 and TRBJ2-7, with 7 bases fitting TRBD1. The junction had 10 bases not matched to a gene; V was cut back by 3 bases and J by 2 bases. CDR3 length equals 16 residues. The germline V gene has CDR1 MNHNS and CDR2 SASEGT. The chain's CDR3 is CASSERQGFLPYEQYF. CDR3 bases: TGTGCCAGCAGTGAGAGACAGGGCTTTCTTCCCTACGAGCAGTACTTC.

This clone was seen a few times. This rearrangement joins TRBV11-2 to TRBJ2-7; 7 nucleotides match TRBD2. The CDR3 runs 14 residues. Germline trimming cut 1 base from V and 3 bases from J; bases unmatched to any gene: 3. Germline V lookup: CDR1 SGHAT, CDR2 FQNNGV. CDR3 sequence reads: CASSLGEGSYEQYF. CDR3 nucleotides: TGTGCCAGCAGCTTAGGGGAGGGTAGCTACGAGCAGTACTTC.

The CDR3 spells CASSYLQGARDEQYF. As DNA, the CDR3 is TGTGCCAGCAGTTATCTACAGGGGGCGCGAGACGAGCAGTACTTC. J is TRBJ2-7 and V is TRBV6-2 or TRBV6-3; 9 bases align to TRBD1. This CDR3 contains 15 residues. Germline lookup yields CDR1 MNHEY and CDR2 SVGEGT. J lost 5 bases, V lost 3 bases, and 8 bases had no gene match.

The chain uses TRBV28 and TRBJ1-4, with a tentative D call TRBD1 (5 bases). Trimming left V 3 bases short and J 6 bases short, with 20 bases between. This CDR3 region has 17 residues. CDR1 and CDR2 from the germline V gene are MDHEN and SYDVKM. DNA for the CDR3: TGTGCCAGCAGTTTGGTCCCCTGGCAGGGAAGGGATGAAAAACTGTTTTTT. This sequence encodes CASSLVPWQGRDEKLFF.

The chain recombines TRBV6-5 with TRBJ2-7, with 7 positions matching TRBD1. Losses at the gene ends were 5 bases for V and 1 base for J; bases not matched to a gene: 5. CDR1 MNHEY and CDR2 SVGAGI come from the germline V gene. This CDR3 is built from 14 residues. This chain's CDR3 is CASSPVGQSYEQYF. CDR3 DNA: TGTGCCAGCAGTCCCGTGGGACAGTCCTACGAGCAGTACTTC.

The chain has TRBV11-3 and TRBJ1-1; TRBD1 agrees at 7 bases. CDR3 length equals 12 residues. The germline CDR1 and CDR2 sequences are SGHNT and YENEEA. V shed 6 bases, J shed 6 bases, and the junction held 4 bases outside the gene matches. CDR3 in DNA: TGTGCCAGCAGAACAGGGGCCGCTGAAGCTTTCTTT. Translated: CASRTGAAEAFF.

This clone was counted once. This chain uses TRBV7-6 with TRBJ2-1; 8 bases fit TRBD2. The ends lost 2 bases at V and 6 bases at J; junction bases unmatched: 6. Germline CDR1 reads SGHVS; CDR2 reads FNYEAQ. The CDR3 totals 15 residues. The CDR3 coding sequence is TGTGCCAGCAGCTTACCCCCAGCGGGAGTCAATGAGCAGTTCTTC. It codes for CASSLPPAGVNEQFF.

The V and J genes are TRBV6-1 and TRBJ1-2; TRBD1 aligns across 7 bases. With 1 base clipped from V and 4 bases from J, the junction kept 12 bases outside the gene matches. Germline V gene lookup returns CDR1 MNHNS and CDR2 SASEGT. The CDR3 spans 17 residues. CDR3 protein: CASSEGGGGEGVYGYTF. The CDR3 region has the DNA TGTGCCAGCAGTGAAGGTGGAGGGGGCGAGGGAGTCTATGGCTACACCTTC.

V is TRBV27 and J is TRBJ1-5, with no clear D. CDR1 and CDR2 (germline): MNHEY, SMNVEV (reference sequence). This CDR3 comprises 14 residues. The V end was cut by 3 bases, the J end by 0 bases, with 6 bases between. The CDR3 DNA follows: TGTGCCAGCAGTTTGTCGCGTAGCAATCAGCCCCAGCATTTT. This codes for CASSLSRSNQPQHF.

V and J are TRBV27 and TRBJ2-3; D ambiguous. Germline lookup yields CDR1 MNHEY and CDR2 SMNVEV (reference sequence). V was clipped by 2 bases and J by 0 bases, with 9 bases between them. The CDR3 is 15 amino acids. CDR3 coding DNA: TGTGCCAGCAGTTTACAGTTTTCCAGCACAGATACGCAGTATTTT. Translating it yields CASSLQFSSTDTQYF.

As regards this clone: The conserved final phenylalanine or tryptophan is absent from the CDR3, which likely points to a read error. No DNA is shown, since the ends of the CDR3 on it are uncertain; the CDR3 is the one TCRdb lists. The chain uses TRBV2 and TRBJ2-3; the D call TRBD2 from the table was never checked on the DNA. With termini counted, the CDR3 has 13 amino acids. Germline loops: CDR1 SNHLY, CDR2 FYNNEI. Here the CDR3 reads CASSEKGTSGRRN.

This clone was counted between two and nine times. The chain recombines TRBV5-1 with TRBJ2-7; 7 bases align to TRBD1. This CDR3 contains 14 residues. V was pared by 0 bases and J by 2 bases, with 2 bases of the junction left unmatched. The germline V gene encodes CDR1 SGHRS and CDR2 YFSETQ. This CDR3 is CASSLGQGAYEQYF. As DNA, the CDR3 is TGCGCCAGCAGCTTGGGGCAGGGGGCCTACGAGCAGTACTTC.

V is TRBV11-2 and J is TRBJ1-3; D possibly corresponds to TRBD1 (5 bases). The germline CDR1 and CDR2 sequences are SGHAT and FQNNGV. The CDR3 is 14 residues long. V lost 5 bases to trimming and J lost 0 bases, with 8 bases between them. CDR3 loop: CASSRQYSGNTIYF. CDR3 nucleotide sequence: TGTGCCAGCAGCCGACAGTACTCTGGAAACACCATATATTTT.

This clone has more than one count but fewer than ten. The chain links TRBV5-5 to TRBJ1-5; D remains ambiguous. Deletions cut 4 bases from V and 4 bases from J, with 9 bases between. Germline V gene sequence: CDR1 SGHKS, CDR2 YYEKEE (reference sequence). The length of the CDR3 is 13 residues. CDR3 DNA: TGTGCCAGCAGCCTCTTCTTAAATCAGCCCCAGCATTTT. Protein sequence: CASSLFLNQPQHF.

This chain uses TRBV28 with TRBJ2-7; 8 bases agree with TRBD1. The V gene's germline CDR1 is MDHEN and CDR2 SYDVKM. The CDR3 has 14 amino acids. The V and J ends lost 6 bases and 2 bases, in that order; junction bases with no gene match: 6. The DNA for the CDR3 is TGTGCCAGCAGAAGACAGGGGCGAGCCTACGAGCAGTACTTC. It encodes CASRRQGRAYEQYF.

The chain combines TRBV5-6 with TRBJ2-5; D perhaps matches TRBD1 (6 bases). This CDR3 is built from 14 residues. Germline V lookup: CDR1 SGHDT, CDR2 YYEEEE. V lost 4 bases to trimming and J lost 5 bases, with 15 bases between them. Here the CDR3 DNA reads TGTGCCAGCAGCCCTACAGGGTCCGGGGAGACCCAGTACTTC. Translating gives CASSPTGSGETQYF.